Listed below are T cell receptor beta chains from one sample, sequenced in a study of blood T cell repertoires in COVID-19. Method: immunoSEQ multiplex PCR; TCRdb's copy keeps in-frame clones and lacks some. The sample records approximately 150,000 clones, about four fifths being singletons. Sample: PBMCs or T cells enriched from blood (not recorded which). These receptors all come from a woman in her fifties or sixties with acute COVID-19. Both conserved end residues are part of each CDR3. D genes are given only for firm matches. Size is stated for part of the rows, as once, few or many counts, or as a class when the clone is expanded.

j_call clone_size v_call d_call cdr3_aa cdr3_nt
TRBJ1-2 NA TRBV5-1 TRBD1 CASSQTRQGSGYTF TGCGCCAGCAGCCAGACTAGACAGGGTAGCGGCTACACCTTC
TRBJ2-1 NA TRBV6-2/TRBV6-3 TRBD1 CASSPWTGGNEQFF TGTGCCAGCAGTCCCTGGACAGGGGGCAATGAGCAGTTCTTC
TRBJ2-1 NA TRBV5-5 NA CASSLDGQNSYNEQFF TGTGCCAGCAGCTTGGACGGACAGAACTCCTACAATGAGCAGTTCTTC
TRBJ2-7 NA TRBV10-3 TRBD1 CAISAGTGAYEQYF TGTGCCATCAGTGCCGGGACAGGGGCCTACGAGCAGTACTTC
TRBJ1-2 NA TRBV19 TRBD1 CASSITPLGQGRGYTF TGTGCCAGTAGTATTACTCCCCTCGGACAGGGTCGCGGCTACACCTTC
TRBJ1-3 NA TRBV19 TRBD1 CASSIFDRGYSGNTIYF TGTGCCAGTAGTATATTTGACAGGGGGTATTCTGGAAACACCATATATTTT
TRBJ1-2 NA TRBV19 NA CASTLEGTNYGYTF TGTGCCAGTACGCTTGAGGGTACTAACTATGGCTACACCTTC
TRBJ1-5 NA TRBV4-3 NA CASSRNRGNQPQHF TGCGCCAGCAGCCGGAACAGGGGCAATCAGCCCCAGCATTTT
TRBJ1-3 once TRBV9 NA CASSAGGVTGNTIYF TGTGCCAGCTCCGCGGGGGGCGTGACTGGAAACACCATATATTTT
TRBJ2-1 NA TRBV30 NA CAWSVRGRRGSYNEQFF TGTGCCTGGAGTGTACGCGGCAGGCGGGGCTCCTACAATGAGCAGTTCTTC
TRBJ2-1 few TRBV20-1 NA CSALLNEQFF TGCAGTGCACTTTTAAATGAGCAGTTCTTC
TRBJ1-3 NA TRBV4-1 NA CASSQEPRGGNTIYF TGCGCCAGCAGCCAAGAACCCCGGGGAGGAAACACCATATATTTT
TRBJ1-5 NA TRBV19 NA CASHRQANQPQHF TGTGCCAGCCATAGACAGGCCAATCAGCCCCAGCATTTT
TRBJ1-1 NA TRBV5-1 NA CASYGPLGTEAFF TGCGCCAGTTATGGGCCGTTGGGCACTGAAGCTTTCTTT
TRBJ2-7 NA TRBV9 TRBD2 CASSTGTTSYEQYF TGTGCCAGCAGCACCGGGACTACCTCCTACGAGCAGTACTTC
TRBJ1-5 NA TRBV4-3 TRBD1 CASSPDRVKQPQHF TGCGCCAGCAGCCCGGACAGGGTTAAACAGCCCCAGCATTTT
TRBJ2-3 NA TRBV3-1/TRBV3-2 TRBD2 CASSQDGLAGSTDTQYF TGTGCCAGCAGCCAAGACGGCCTAGCGGGAAGCACAGATACGCAGTATTTT